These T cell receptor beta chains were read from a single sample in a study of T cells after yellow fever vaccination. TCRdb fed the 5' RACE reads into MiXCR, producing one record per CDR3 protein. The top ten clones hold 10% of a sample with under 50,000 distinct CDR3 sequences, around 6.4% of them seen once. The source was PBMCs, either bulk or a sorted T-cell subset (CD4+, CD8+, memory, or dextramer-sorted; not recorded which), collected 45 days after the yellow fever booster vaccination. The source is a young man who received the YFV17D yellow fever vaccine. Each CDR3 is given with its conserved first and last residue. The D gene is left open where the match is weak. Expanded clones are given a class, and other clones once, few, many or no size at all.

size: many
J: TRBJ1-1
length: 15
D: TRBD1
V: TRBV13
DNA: TGTGCCAGCAGCCAGACAGGGGGTGGGAACACTGAAGCTTTCTTT
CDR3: CASSQTGGGNTEAFF

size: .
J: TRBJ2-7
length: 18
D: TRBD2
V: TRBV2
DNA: TGTGCCAGCAGAGATTCTACCCAGGGCGCAAGGGAGGGGTACGAGCAGTACTTC
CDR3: CASRDSTQGAREGYEQYF

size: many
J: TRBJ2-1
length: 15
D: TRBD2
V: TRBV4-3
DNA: TGCGCCAGCAGCCAAACTAGCGGGAGTTTCGATGAGCAGTTCTTC
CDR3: CASSQTSGSFDEQFF

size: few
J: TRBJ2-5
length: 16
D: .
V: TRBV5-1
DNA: TGCGCCAGCAGCTTGGCGCCGGCAGGGGCAGGGGAGACCCAGTACTTC
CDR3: CASSLAPAGAGETQYF

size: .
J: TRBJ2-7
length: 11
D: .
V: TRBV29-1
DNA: TGCAGCGTTTTAACAGCGTACGAGCAGTACTTC
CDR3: CSVLTAYEQYF

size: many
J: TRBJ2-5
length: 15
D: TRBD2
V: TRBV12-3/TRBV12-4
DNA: TGTGCCAGCAGTATGCCTAGCGGAGCAGGGGAGACCCAGTACTTC
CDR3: CASSMPSGAGETQYF

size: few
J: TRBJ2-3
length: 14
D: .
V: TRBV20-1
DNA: TGCAGTGCTAGACAAGCGGCAAGCACAGATACGCAGTATTTT
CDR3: CSARQAASTDTQYF

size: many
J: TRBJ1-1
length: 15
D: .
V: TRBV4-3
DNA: TGCGCCAGCAGCCAAGTTCCACAGGCAAACACTGAAGCTTTCTTT
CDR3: CASSQVPQANTEAFF

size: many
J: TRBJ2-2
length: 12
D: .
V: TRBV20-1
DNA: TGCAGTGCTAGTCCGAACACCGGGGAGCTGTTTTTT
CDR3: CSASPNTGELFF

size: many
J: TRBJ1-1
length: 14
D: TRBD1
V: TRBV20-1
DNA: TGCAGTGCTAGAAACTCACAGGGGTCCACTGAAGCTTTCTTT
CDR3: CSARNSQGSTEAFF

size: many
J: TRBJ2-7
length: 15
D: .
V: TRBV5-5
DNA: TGTGCCAGCAGCTTCTCAGTTACTAGGTCCTACGAGCAGTACTTC
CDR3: CASSFSVTRSYEQYF